This paragraph reports one T cell receptor beta chain. Antigen unknown. These data are taken from a study of neoadjuvant anti-PD-1 for oral cavity cancer. Study summary: Patients without progression got a fourth dose around day 43. Study outcomes and limitations: PBMC Gini-index clonality exceeded responders' in non-responders post-nivolumab. With a few patients per group, TCR findings need larger cohorts.

Germline CDR1 and CDR2: SGHTA and FQGTGA. With V trimmed by 1 base and J by 9 bases, 7 bases remained unmatched. The CDR3 length is 16 residues. Assay used: immunoSEQ multiplex PCR; TCRdb lists only in-frame clones, some missing. The table shows 72,000 or so clones, with more than 70% occurring only once. PBMCs were not maintained or expanded in culture before analysis. The clonotype originates from a person between 40 and 85 years old with oral cavity squamous cell carcinoma. The V call is TRBV7-3, the J call TRBJ2-1; TRBD2 aligns across 12 bases. The source material was PBMCs, sampled before nivolumab (anti-PD-1) treatment. The CDR3 sequence: CASSLMGTSGRTEQFF. The CDR3 region has the DNA TGTGCCAGCAGCTTAATGGGCACTAGCGGGAGGACTGAGCAGTTCTTC.